The 10 T cell receptor beta chains given below trace back to one sample, sequenced in a study of post-analysis software for immune sequencing data (dated by TCRdb to about 2015). The library was prepared using PCR. Sequencing used an Illumina HiSeq 2500. To reduce PCR and sequencing biases, unique molecular identifiers were incorporated into the TCR beta cDNA libraries. The public reads were reanalyzed by TCRdb: fastp trimming at Q25, MiXCR alignment, in-frame beta chains only. Rows are combined by CDR3 protein, so each entry shows the most common genes and DNA. This sample has a few hundred thousand distinct CDR3 sequences in its table, and less than 40% of those were observed once. In total, the top ten clones hold around 4.7% of the sample. The antigens these receptors bind are not known. Summary of the overall study and its limitations: Significantly higher frequencies in patients than in controls were found for roughly 5 TRBV segments, including TRBV5-6, TRBV5-1 and TRBV20-1.

Sequencing input: blood. Receptors were obtained from a girl between 5 and 17 years old with multiple sclerosis.

This clonotype has a single count. The V call is TRBV27, the J call TRBJ2-1; TRBD2 aligns across 10 bases. Per germline, CDR1 MNHEY and CDR2 SMNVEV (reference sequence). This CDR3 has 13 amino acids. Unmatched junction bases numbered 4, after V lost 6 bases and J lost 8 bases. CDR3 bases: TGTGCCAGCAGGCTAGCGGGAGTTTATGAGCAGTTCTTC. Encoded protein: CASRLAGVYEQFF.

J is TRBJ2-3 and V is TRBV20-1, with 8 positions matching TRBD1. V was pared by 1 base and J by 6 bases, with 6 bases of the junction left unmatched. Per germline, CDR1 DFQATT and CDR2 SNEGSKA (reference sequence). The CDR3 runs 14 residues. The CDR3 DNA reads as TGCAGTGCTAGAGTGTGGGACAGGACCGATACGCAGTATTTT. Protein product: CSARVWDRTDTQYF.

This rearrangement joins TRBV20-1 to TRBJ2-1; 8 nucleotides match TRBD2. The CDR3 runs 15 residues. Trimming cost V 5 bases and J 6 bases; bases outside gene matches: 12. Germline-derived CDR1 and CDR2 are DFQATT and SNEGSKA (reference sequence). DNA of the CDR3: TGCAGTGCTTCGCCGGGGACTAGAATCCCCAATGAGCAGTTCTTC. Its protein product is CSASPGTRIPNEQFF.

The chain couples TRBV5-5 to TRBJ2-7, with D unclear. The CDR3 spans 14 residues. Germline V gene lookup returns CDR1 SGHKS and CDR2 YYEKEE (reference sequence). Trimming left V 1 base short and J 7 bases short, with 15 bases between. The CDR3 nucleotides are TGTGCCAGCAGCTTGAGCTCGACCTACAATGAGCAGTACTTC. Protein: CASSLSSTYNEQYF.

The chain is built from TRBV27 and TRBJ2-7, with D unresolved. This CDR3 region has 14 residues. Germline CDR1 is MNHEY and CDR2 is SMNVEV (reference sequence). Trimming removed 6 bases from V and 1 base from J, with 13 bases in between. The DNA for the CDR3 is TGTGCCAGCAGCTTGGCGTTGGAGTCCTACGAGCAGTACTTC. It encodes CASSLALESYEQYF.

CDR3 nucleotide sequence: TGTGCTGCTGACAGGAGACTCAATCAGCCCCAGCATTTT. Translated: CAADRRLNQPQHF. This chain links TRBV28 with TRBJ1-5; tentatively, D is TRBD1 (6 bases). CDR3 size: 13 residues. In germline, CDR1 is MDHEN, CDR2 SYDVKM. Full variable domain (remainder filled in from reference TRBV28 and TRBJ1-5): DVKVTQSSRYLVKRTGEKVFLECVQDMDHENMFWYRQDPGLGLRLIYFSYDVKMKEKGDIPEGYSVSREKKERFSLILESASTNQTSMYLCAADRRLNQPQHFGDGTRLSIL.

This clonotype was picked up many times. Its ends do not fully match the called genes, so a read error is possible. The gene calls are TRBV4-1 and TRBJ1-6; D unclear. The CDR3 has 14 amino acids. Germline V gene data show CDR1 as MGHRA and CDR2 as YSYEKL. CDR3 nucleotide sequence: TGCACCAGCAGCCAAGAGAATCGGGATTCACCCCTCCACTTT. This gives the protein CTSSQENRDSPLHF.

This sequence joins TRBV10-3 and TRBJ2-6; 13 bases fit TRBD2. Trimming at V came to 6 bases and at J to 2 bases, leaving 4 bases not matched to a gene. CDR3 length: 17 amino acids. Germline V gene lookup returns CDR1 ENHRY and CDR2 SYGVKD. CDR3 protein: CAIRGLAGAPGANVLTF. CDR3 nucleotides: TGTGCCATCAGAGGACTAGCGGGGGCCCCTGGGGCCAACGTCCTGACTTTC.

This rearrangement joins TRBV7-8 to TRBJ2-1, with TRBD2 identical over 10 bases. The CDR3 loop spans 16 amino acids. Trimming took 1 base from V and 2 from J; bases not matched to a gene: 2. Germline CDR1 reads SGHVS; CDR2 reads FQNEAQ. CDR3: CASSLVLAGTYNEQFF. CDR3 DNA sequence: TGTGCCAGCAGCTTAGTACTAGCGGGGACCTACAATGAGCAGTTCTTC.

This clonotype was observed at least ten times. The chain couples TRBV25-1 to TRBJ2-1; 9 bases line up with TRBD1. J gave up 8 bases and V 8 bases, and 7 bases lay outside the gene matches. The CDR3 totals 13 residues. Germline V gene data show CDR1 as MGHDK and CDR2 as SYGVNS. The CDR3 is CASRGQGFYEQFF. CDR3 nucleotides: TGTGCCAGCCGCGGACAGGGGTTTTATGAGCAGTTCTTC.